A selection of T cell receptor beta chains follows, all from one sample in a study of cytomegalovirus exposure and HLA in healthy donors. The assay was immunoSEQ multiplex PCR, and TCRdb's table has in-frame clones only and misses some. The profile shows some 130,000 clones, around 78% of them singletons. The sequencing sample was made of PBMCs. These receptors were obtained from a woman between 45 and 65 years old in good health and CMV-seronegative. The CDR3 runs from the conserved cysteine through the conserved F or W. The D gene is left open where the match is weak. Where a row states a size, it is once, few, many or the class of an expanded clone; other rows omit it.

v_gene	j_gene	abundance	d_gene	CDR3aa	CDR3nt
TRBV6-4	TRBJ1-1	.	.	CATLGLQSSGTEAFF	TGTGCCACCCTCGGCCTACAGTCATCAGGCACTGAAGCTTTCTTT
TRBV18	TRBJ2-1	.	TRBD1	CASWTGNRYNEQFF	TGTGCCAGCTGGACAGGGAACCGCTACAATGAGCAGTTCTTC
TRBV10-3	TRBJ2-1	.	TRBD2	CAIRKLKGLAGDEQFF	TGTGCCATCAGAAAACTAAAGGGACTAGCGGGAGATGAGCAGTTCTTC
TRBV2	TRBJ2-1	.	.	CASSEQGLDEQFF	TGTGCCAGCAGTGAACAGGGGCTCGATGAGCAGTTCTTC
TRBV7-2	TRBJ2-6	.	.	CASSFRLIGSGANVLTF	TGTGCCAGCAGCTTCCGACTTATCGGGTCTGGGGCCAACGTCCTGACTTTC
TRBV19	TRBJ2-2	.	TRBD1	CASSTQQGAVTGELFF	TGTGCCAGTAGTACCCAACAGGGGGCAGTCACCGGGGAGCTGTTTTTT
TRBV18	TRBJ1-3	.	TRBD1	CASSPPPGQGKNTIYF	TGTGCCAGCTCGCCCCCTCCGGGACAGGGGAAAAACACCATATATTTT
TRBV10-3	TRBJ1-1	.	TRBD1	CAISESGTVNTEAFF	TGTGCCATCAGTGAGTCTGGGACAGTGAACACTGAAGCTTTCTTT
TRBV7-9	TRBJ1-5	.	TRBD1	CASSLDGTGVNQPQHF	TGTGCCAGCAGCTTAGACGGGACAGGGGTAAATCAGCCCCAGCATTTT
TRBV19	TRBJ1-5	.	.	CASRIRQGGQPQHF	TGTGCCAGTAGGATTCGGCAGGGCGGTCAGCCCCAGCATTTT
TRBV19	TRBJ1-3	once	TRBD1	CASRGTGAISGNTIYF	TGTGCCAGCCGGGGGACAGGGGCCATCTCTGGAAACACCATATATTTT
TRBV28	TRBJ2-6	.	.	CASSLYSSGANVLTF	TGTGCCAGCAGTTTATACAGCTCTGGGGCCAACGTCCTGACTTTC
TRBV21-1	TRBJ2-1	.	.	CASSKGGPYNEQFF	TGTGCCAGCAGCAAAGGGGGCCCCTACAATGAGCAGTTCTTC
TRBV28	TRBJ2-1	.	.	CASTEGGSNEQFF	TGTGCCAGCACCGAAGGGGGTAGCAATGAGCAGTTCTTC
TRBV6-5	TRBJ2-7	.	.	CASSYSGGRYEQYF	TGTGCCAGCAGTTACTCCGGGGGGCGTTACGAGCAGTACTTC
TRBV2	TRBJ2-7	.	TRBD1	CASNGDRGFYEQYF	TGTGCCAGCAATGGGGACAGGGGATTCTACGAGCAGTACTTC
TRBV5-1	TRBJ1-1	few	.	CASSLDGGNTEAFF	TGCGCCAGCAGCTTGGATGGCGGTAACACTGAAGCTTTCTTT
TRBV4-3	TRBJ2-1	.	TRBD2	CASSQEATSGYNEQFF	TGCGCCAGCAGCCAAGAGGCGACTAGCGGTTACAATGAGCAGTTCTTC
TRBV7-9	TRBJ2-3	.	TRBD2	CASSPGGTSGDTDTQYF	TGTGCCAGCAGCCCAGGGGGGACTAGCGGAGACACAGATACGCAGTATTTT
TRBV12-5	TRBJ1-2	.	.	CASGLTGIPYGYTF	TGTGCTAGTGGTTTGACCGGGATCCCCTATGGCTACACCTTC
TRBV29-1	TRBJ1-1	.	TRBD1	CSVGQPAAEAFF	TGCAGCGTGGGACAGCCGGCCGCTGAAGCTTTCTTT
TRBV11-3	TRBJ2-1	once	TRBD2	CASSLRRGLAGLNEQFF	TGTGCCAGCAGCCTCCGGAGGGGACTAGCGGGCCTCAATGAGCAGTTCTTC
TRBV6-5	TRBJ2-1	.	.	CASSYRQGGNEQFF	TGTGCCAGCAGTTATCGGCAGGGTGGGAATGAGCAGTTCTTC
TRBV7-9	TRBJ2-1	.	TRBD2	CASSATLAEEYNEQFF	TGTGCCAGCAGCGCCACTCTAGCGGAGGAATACAATGAGCAGTTCTTC
TRBV15	TRBJ2-1	.	.	CATARSSYNEQFF	TGTGCCACGGCCCGGAGCTCCTACAATGAGCAGTTCTTC
TRBV14	TRBJ2-4	.	TRBD1	CASSQENRGIFNIQYF	TGTGCCAGCAGCCAAGAGAACAGGGGAATTTTTAACATTCAGTACTTC
TRBV9	TRBJ2-1	.	TRBD2	CASSVGARASGRDEQFF	TGTGCCAGCAGCGTAGGAGCCCGGGCTAGCGGGAGAGATGAGCAGTTCTTC
TRBV7-2	TRBJ2-5	.	.	CASSLSFLETQYF	TGTGCCAGCAGCCTTTCCTTCTTAGAGACCCAGTACTTC
TRBV30	TRBJ2-5	.	.	CAWSQLLQETQYF	TGTGCCTGGAGCCAACTCCTCCAAGAGACCCAGTACTTC
TRBV4-1	TRBJ1-4	once	TRBD1	CASSQGTGAYEKLFF	TGCGCCAGCAGCCAAGGGACAGGGGCTTATGAAAAACTGTTTTTT
TRBV25-1	TRBJ1-5	.	TRBD1	CASSETGGFSNQPQHF	TGTGCCAGCAGTGAGACAGGGGGATTTAGCAATCAGCCCCAGCATTTT
TRBV30	TRBJ2-6	.	TRBD2	CAWTPVGGRLRANVLTF	TGTGCCTGGACTCCGGTCGGCGGGAGGTTGCGGGCCAACGTCCTGACTTTC
TRBV5-1	TRBJ1-2	few	TRBD1	CASSAGTGDGGYTF	TGCGCCAGCAGCGCAGGGACAGGGGACGGAGGCTACACCTTC
TRBV7-2	TRBJ2-7	.	TRBD2	CASSLIPWTSGDYEQYF	TGTGCCAGCAGCTTAATTCCCTGGACTAGCGGTGACTACGAGCAGTACTTC
TRBV10-3	TRBJ2-3	.	.	CAIRSSADTQYF	TGTGCCATCCGTTCCTCAGCGGATACGCAGTATTTT
TRBV30	TRBJ1-1	.	TRBD1	CAWSLGQGLVQDTEAFF	TGTGCCTGGAGTCTCGGACAGGGCCTGGTCCAAGACACTGAAGCTTTCTTT
TRBV19	TRBJ1-5	.	.	CASGGASNQPQHF	TGTGCAAGCGGGGGCGCGAGCAATCAGCCCCAGCATTTT
TRBV28	TRBJ1-2	.	TRBD1	CASSLGYLDRAYSRGYTF	TGTGCCAGCAGTTTAGGATACCTGGACAGGGCGTACAGCCGGGGCTACACCTTC
TRBV5-4	TRBJ1-1	.	.	CASSSVGGPNMNTEAFF	TGTGCCAGCAGTTCCGTTGGAGGGCCAAACATGAACACTGAAGCTTTCTTT
TRBV19	TRBJ1-5	.	.	CASSARERGQPQHF	TGTGCCAGTAGTGCCAGGGAAAGAGGTCAGCCCCAGCATTTT
TRBV5-1	TRBJ1-2	.	TRBD1	CASSLAGQGNGYTF	TGCGCCAGCAGCTTGGCGGGACAGGGTAATGGCTACACCTTC
TRBV5-8	TRBJ2-3	.	TRBD1	CASSFRTGGTDTQYF	TGTGCCAGCAGCTTCCGGACAGGGGGCACAGATACGCAGTATTTT
TRBV5-8	TRBJ2-1	few	TRBD1	CASSSGLNRGSSYNEQFF	TGTGCCAGCAGCTCAGGTCTAAACAGGGGTAGCTCCTACAATGAGCAGTTCTTC
TRBV5-4	TRBJ2-1	.	TRBD2	CASSPRGGETYNEQFF	TGTGCCAGCAGCCCCCGTGGGGGGGAGACGTACAATGAGCAGTTCTTC
TRBV2	TRBJ2-7	.	.	CASGGSSYEQYF	TGTGCCAGCGGGGGGAGCTCCTACGAGCAGTACTTC
TRBV5-5	TRBJ1-2	few	.	CASSVDRNYGYTF	TGTGCCAGCAGCGTTGACAGAAACTATGGCTACACCTTC
TRBV5-6	TRBJ2-1	.	TRBD2	CASSLGTSGTNEQFF	TGTGCCAGCAGCTTGGGGACTAGCGGGACGAATGAGCAGTTCTTC
TRBV6-4	TRBJ1-2	few	.	CASSGPGGYGYTF	TGTGCCAGCAGTGGTCCAGGAGGCTATGGCTACACCTTC
TRBV6-1	TRBJ1-1	.	TRBD1	CASTNPQGATEAFF	TGTGCCAGCACAAATCCGCAGGGGGCCACTGAAGCTTTCTTT
TRBV9	TRBJ2-2	.	.	CASSVAAGRSTGELFF	TGTGCCAGCAGCGTAGCGGCAGGGAGGAGCACCGGGGAGCTGTTTTTT
TRBV9	TRBJ2-1	.	.	CASSPIRDNEQFF	TGTGCCAGCAGCCCAATACGAGACAATGAGCAGTTCTTC
TRBV15	TRBJ2-1	.	TRBD2	CATSDPGLGGNEQFF	TGTGCCACCAGCGACCCGGGACTAGGTGGCAATGAGCAGTTCTTC
TRBV4-1	TRBJ2-7	.	TRBD1	CASSPRGTGGDEQYF	TGCGCCAGCAGCCCTAGGGGAACAGGGGGCGACGAGCAGTACTTC
TRBV18	TRBJ1-4	.	.	CASFTDRRHATNEKLFF	TGTGCCAGCTTCACCGACAGGCGGCACGCAACTAATGAAAAACTGTTTTTT
TRBV19	TRBJ2-1	.	TRBD2	CASTAGTSGRFSYNEQFF	TGTGCCAGTACCGCCGGGACTAGCGGGAGATTCTCCTACAATGAGCAGTTCTTC
TRBV29-1	TRBJ2-3	.	TRBD1	CSGGQGARDTQYF	TGCAGCGGAGGGCAGGGGGCGAGAGATACGCAGTATTTT
TRBV11-2	TRBJ1-4	.	.	CASSFSESGGEKLFF	TGTGCCAGCAGCTTTAGTGAATCGGGGGGTGAAAAACTGTTTTTT
TRBV7-2	TRBJ2-2	.	.	CASSLEATRVAGELFF	TGTGCCAGCAGCCTAGAGGCTACTAGGGTGGCCGGGGAGCTGTTTTTT